These 6 T cell receptor beta chains were sequenced from one sample in a study of blood T cell repertoires in COVID-19. TCRdb keeps only in-frame clones here, not all; method: immunoSEQ multiplex PCR. The table records 55,000 to 70,000 clones, 88% of them present only once. Sequencing input: peripheral blood. These TCRs come from a woman aged 55-75 years with COVID-19, enrolled during active disease.

The chain is built from TRBV28 and TRBJ1-2; 11 bases map to TRBD1. Trimming cost V 5 bases and J 0 bases; bases outside gene matches: 2. Germline V gene lookup returns CDR1 MDHEN and CDR2 SYDVKM. The CDR3 has 15 amino acids. The CDR3 sequence: CASSRTGGPNYGYTF. The CDR3 DNA is TGTGCCAGCAGTCGGACAGGGGGCCCTAACTATGGCTACACCTTC.

This chain uses TRBV6-2 or TRBV6-3 with TRBJ2-2, with a tentative D call TRBD1 (5 bases). Germline assignment: CDR1 MNHEY and CDR2 SVGEGT. V was pared by 5 bases and J by 10 bases, with 20 bases between. The CDR3 is 15 residues long. The CDR3 region is CASSPWGRAGVELFF. The CDR3 region has the DNA TGTGCCAGCAGTCCCTGGGGCAGGGCCGGCGTGGAGCTGTTTTTT.

The CDR3 DNA is TGTGCCAGCAGCAACTGGGCGGGAGGGCCCGGGAAGGAGCAGTTCTTC. Its translation: CASSNWAGGPGKEQFF. The chain is built from TRBV7-2 and TRBJ2-1; TRBD2 matches at 9 bases. The germline gives CDR1 SGHTA, CDR2 FQGNSA. The CDR3 is 16 residues long. Trimming removed 5 bases from V and 10 bases from J; junction bases left unmatched: 15.

The chain employs TRBV19 and TRBJ1-2; D remains ambiguous. The CDR3 runs 14 residues. V lost 0 bases, J lost 8 bases, and 13 bases lay in between. Germline V lookup: CDR1 LNHDA, CDR2 SQIVND (reference sequence). The CDR3 DNA follows: TGTGCCAGTAGTATAGATCTGGCGGGGTTCGGCTACACCTTC. This sequence encodes CASSIDLAGFGYTF.

The chain has TRBV10-3 and TRBJ2-7, with a tentative D call TRBD1 (6 bases). The germline V and J ends were trimmed by 4 bases and 5 bases, with 15 bases remaining between them. The germline CDR1 and CDR2 sequences are ENHRY and SYGVKD. This CDR3 is built from 14 residues. The CDR3 sequence is CAISVQAGADEQYF. The CDR3 nucleotides are TGTGCCATCAGTGTTCAGGCAGGGGCCGACGAGCAGTACTTC.

This clone has only one observation. The chain couples TRBV7-2 to TRBJ2-7; maybe TRBD1 (5 bases). The V and J ends lost 0 bases and 5 bases respectively, with 11 bases between them. CDR3 size: 14 residues. The germline V gene encodes CDR1 SGHTA and CDR2 FQGNSA. DNA for the CDR3: TGTGCCAGCAGCTTAGCGCAGGGTACCAACGAGCAGTACTTC. Protein sequence: CASSLAQGTNEQYF.